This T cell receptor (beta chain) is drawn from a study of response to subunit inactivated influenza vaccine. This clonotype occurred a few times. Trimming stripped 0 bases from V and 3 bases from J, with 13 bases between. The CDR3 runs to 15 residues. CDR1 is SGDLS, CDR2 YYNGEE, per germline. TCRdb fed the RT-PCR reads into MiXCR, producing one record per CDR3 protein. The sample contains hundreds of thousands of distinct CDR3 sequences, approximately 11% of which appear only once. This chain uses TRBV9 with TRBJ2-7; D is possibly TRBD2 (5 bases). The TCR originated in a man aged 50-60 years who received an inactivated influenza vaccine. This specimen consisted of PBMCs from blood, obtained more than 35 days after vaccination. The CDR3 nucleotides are TGTGCCAGCAGCGTAGCGGGGAGTTCTATCTACGAGCAGTACTTC. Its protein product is CASSVAGSSIYEQYF. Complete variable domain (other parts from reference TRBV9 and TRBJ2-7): DSGVTQTPKHLITATGQRVTLRCSPRSGDLSVYWYQQSLDQGLQFLIQYYNGEERAKGNILERFSAQQFPDLHSELNLSSLELGDSALYFCASSVAGSSIYEQYFGPGTRLTVT.